The entry below gives a single T cell receptor beta chain sequence along with its context. Its target antigen remains unknown. Qualities for individual bases were not recorded, and no much larger clone is one base off. The trial excluded patients who had a history of autoimmune disease or who were on systemic immunosuppression. Peripheral blood for TCR sequencing was drawn from every dose cohort at baseline, at cycle 4 day 1 and at cycle 7 day 1. Samples were obtained from an open-label, multicenter, first-in-human phase I dose-escalation trial of ivuxolimab. Adults with locally advanced or metastatic head and neck squamous cell, hepatocellular, melanoma or renal cell carcinoma were enrolled in the trial. Before TCR sequencing, CD4+ T cells and CD8+ T cells were sorted from peripheral blood as separate populations. This sample is drawn from a study of OX40 agonist ivuxolimab in advanced cancers. At the level of the whole study: The costimulatory receptor OX40 (CD134) was targeted by ivuxolimab, a fully human IgG2 agonistic monoclonal antibody. Three dose-escalation patients achieved partial responses, one with hepatocellular carcinoma and two with cutaneous melanoma. The point of sequencing TCRbeta in the periphery was to test whether ivuxolimab changed TCR sequence diversity and drove clonal T-cell expansion. Patients were allowed to have had prior anti-PD-1, anti-PD-L1 or anti-CTLA-4 therapy, and roughly 40% of the dose-escalation patients had been treated with checkpoint inhibitors. Intravenous ivuxolimab was administered to patients every 2 weeks at six dose levels: 0.01, 0.1, 0.3, 1.5, 3 and 10 mg/kg. A male proportion of 82.7% and a mean age of about 60 years, ranging from roughly 23 to 85, were recorded for the dose-escalation cohort. The monotherapy dose-escalation portion (N of about 47 patients) of the phase I ivuxolimab trial is reported in the paper. Of the roughly 53 patients in dose escalation, 19 had hepatocellular carcinoma, approximately 15 had melanoma, 9 had renal cell carcinoma and 9 had head and neck cancer.

To sequence the TCRbeta CDR3 region, genomic DNA was isolated from the sorted cells. TCRbeta CDR3 regions were sequenced using the immunoSEQ Assay. TCRdb retrieved this table from immuneACCESS and kept in-frame rearrangements only. Not all clones are present; in checked studies, unresolved V genes account for under half, and no reason is known for the remainder. This sample lists some 140,000 clones; about 92% were detected once. Roughly 1% of the sample rests with the top ten. The germline V gene yields ENHRY for CDR1 and SYGVKD for CDR2. From cysteine to phenylalanine, the CDR3 is 13 amino acids long. Only the CDR3 DNA stays, 39 bases, in frame from base 1. Trimming removed 10 bases from V and 4 bases from J; the gene matches leave 6 bases unexplained. The full study reports these points: Low levels of normalized T-cell clonal expansion were also seen in some nonresponding patients. On average, CD8+ T cells showed more expanded clones than CD4+ T cells after ivuxolimab. Which antigens the clonally expanded peripheral T cells were specific for was not determined. Partial responders in the 0.1-3.0 mg/kg groups had among the lowest normalized peripheral clonal expansion, especially among CD8+ T cells. At doses of 0.1 to 3.0 mg/kg, clonal expansion of both CD4+ and CD8+ blood T cells was observed from baseline to week 6.

The chain employs TRBV10-3 and TRBJ1-2; 10 junctional bases match TRBD1. This TCR was sampled from an adult with an advanced solid tumor such as melanoma, head and neck, liver or kidney cancer. Sample: CD4+ or CD8+ T cells sorted from blood, taken in a trial of the OX40 agonist ivuxolimab. In nucleotides, the sequence is TGTGCCACACGGACAGGGGGTTCCTATGGCTACACCTTC. This translates into CATRTGGSYGYTF.